A single sample gave rise to the 29 T cell receptor delta chains below, sequenced in a study of gamma-delta T cells after stem cell transplantation. TCRdb redid the clone calls on the RT-PCR reads with CATT. Here the sample spans about 11,000 delta-chain clones, approximately 37% being singletons. Source material: gamma-delta T cells. Every receptor here comes from a human donor. It is not recorded whose cells these are; they may come from a transplant donor.

The rearrangement joins TRDV1 to TRDJ1; D possibly corresponds to TRDD3 (6 bases). Germline V gene lookup returns CDR1 TSWWSYY and CDR2 QGS. The CDR3 has 15 residues. V shed 2 bases and J shed 3 bases, with 13 bases lying between them. CDR3: CALGESILGPDKLIF. DNA of the CDR3: TGTGCTCTTGGGGAATCTATCCTGGGGCCCGATAAACTCATCTTT.

The chain employs TRDV1 and TRDJ1; TRDD3 is a possible D gene (6 bases). The CDR3 has 17 residues. Deletions cut 9 bases from V and 2 bases from J, with 25 bases between. Germline V gives CDR1 TSWWSYY, CDR2 QGS. CDR3 amino acids: CALSVRLGTRGTDKLIF. CDR3 in DNA: TGTGCTCTGTCAGTCCGGCTGGGGACTCGGGGTACCGATAAACTCATCTTT.

A remark on this clone: A junction end diverges from the germline sequence, so it may reflect a read error. The rearrangement links TRDV1 to TRDJ1; TRDD3 matches 12 bases. This CDR3 has 27 amino acids. Per the germline V gene, CDR1 is TSWWSYY and CDR2 is QGS. CDR3 DNA sequence: TGTGCTCTTGGGGAACTATCTTGCCAGAATCCTTCCTCAACAAACTTACTGGGGGATACCGGGGGCGATAACCTCATCTTT. This sequence encodes CALGELSCQNPSSTNLLGDTGGDNLIF.

This chain uses TRDV1 with TRDJ1; D unresolved. Trimming cost V 0 bases and J 0 bases, with 14 bases left between them. Germline CDR1 reads TSWWSYY; CDR2 reads QGS. The CDR3 is 17 residues long. Here the CDR3 DNA reads TGTGCTCTTGGGGAACTAGGCTGGACTGTATACACCGATAAACTCATCTTT. Translating gives CALGELGWTVYTDKLIF.

The V and J genes are TRDV2 and TRDJ3; 10 bases map to TRDD3. The CDR3 has 18 amino acids. CDR1 and CDR2 from the germline V gene are GEAIGNYY and EKD. V was clipped by 3 bases and J by 0 bases; unmatched bases: 4. In nucleotides, the CDR3 is TGTGCCTGTGACCCGTACTGGGGGATCTCCTGGGACACCCGACAGATGTTTTTC. This translates into CACDPYWGISWDTRQMFF.

As regards this clone: This sample also contains other DNA sequences that code for the same CDR3. The rearrangement uses TRDV3 and TRDJ1; 7 bases match TRDD2. This CDR3 region has 22 residues. Looked up from germline, CDR1 is TVYSNPD and CDR2 is GDNSRS (reference sequence). V shed 4 bases and J 0 bases; nucleotides not matched to a gene: 32. The DNA of the CDR3 is TGTGCCTCCGGGGGGGGCATTCCTACGCCTTACCGAGCAAACTTCGACACCGATAAACTCATCTTT. Amino acid sequence: CASGGGIPTPYRANFDTDKLIF.

On this clone itself: This may stem from a read error, because a much larger clone lies one nucleotide away. The V call is TRDV2, the J call TRDJ3; D is possibly TRDD3 (5 bases). The V gene's germline CDR1 is GEAIGNYY and CDR2 EKD. The CDR3 is 17 residues long. CDR3 sequence: CACDATGESWDTRKMFF. The CDR3 DNA reads as TGTGCCTGTGACGCAACTGGTGAGTCCTGGGACACCCGAAAGATGTTTTTC.

J is TRDJ1 and V is TRDV1; 7 positions agree with TRDD3. Germline CDR1 and CDR2: TSWWSYY and QGS. Germline trimming cut 3 bases from V and 0 bases from J; bases unmatched to any gene: 16. CDR3 size: 19 residues. The CDR3 spells CALGEAVVGDPDHTDKLIF. CDR3 nucleotide sequence: TGTGCTCTTGGGGAGGCCGTAGTGGGGGACCCAGATCACACCGATAAACTCATCTTT.

This clone is medium-sized (0.01 to 0.1%) by share. The chain links TRDV2 to TRDJ1; 10 nucleotides align to TRDD3. The length of the CDR3 is 18 residues. Looked up from germline, CDR1 is GEAIGNYY and CDR2 is EKD. Germline trimming cut 0 bases from V and 2 bases from J; bases unmatched to any gene: 11. The CDR3 sequence is CACDTVGLGDPRTDKLIF. CDR3 DNA: TGTGCCTGTGACACCGTGGGACTGGGGGATCCCCGGACCGATAAACTCATCTTT.

This clone was seen only once. The chain has TRDV3 and TRDJ2, with 8 positions matching TRDD3. The CDR3 consists of 21 residues. The germline CDR1 and CDR2 sequences are TVYSNPD and GDNSRS (reference sequence). V dropped 4 bases and J dropped 4; count of bases not matched to a gene: 29. The DNA of the CDR3 is TGTGCCTCGCCCTCGACTACGTTCATAACCTGGGGGAAACCCCCGACAGCACAACTCTTCTTT. Its translation is CASPSTTFITWGKPPTAQLFF.

Remarks on this clone: A clone one base away is much larger, so this may be a read error. The chain employs TRDV2 and TRDJ2, with 10 bases that match TRDD3. Per germline, CDR1 GEAIGNYY and CDR2 EKD. This CDR3 spans 15 amino acids. As DNA, the CDR3 is TGTGCCTGTGTTTACTGGGGGATCCCGACAACACAACTCTTCTTT. This gives the protein CACVYWGIPTTQLFF.

This clone was detected a few times. The J gene is TRDJ1, the V gene TRDV1, with 8 bases that match TRDD3. Germline trimming cut 0 bases from V and 1 base from J; bases unmatched to any gene: 31. CDR1 is TSWWSYY and CDR2 is QGS in the germline V gene. The CDR3 consists of 25 residues. Here the CDR3 reads CALGELPSYYALIRGYRVGTDKLIF. CDR3 coding DNA: TGTGCTCTTGGGGAACTTCCATCCTACTACGCCTTAATTAGGGGATACAGGGTGGGCACCGATAAACTCATCTTT.

Comments on this clone: The same CDR3 can be traced to other DNA sequences in this sample. The chain is built from TRDV2 and TRDJ1; D might be TRDD3 (7 bases). Germline V gene lookup returns CDR1 GEAIGNYY and CDR2 EKD. The ends were cut back, 3 bases at V and 0 bases at J, with 40 bases in the middle. The CDR3 runs 24 residues. The CDR3 protein is CACDAAAFRSTGIRGWMYTDKLIF. CDR3 DNA sequence: TGTGCCTGTGACGCGGCCGCCTTCCGAAGTACGGGGATAAGAGGTTGGATGTACACCGATAAACTCATCTTT.

This clone was seen only a few times. The chain couples TRDV1 to TRDJ1; D could derive from TRDD2 or TRDD3 (5 bases each). Germline V gene lookup returns CDR1 TSWWSYY and CDR2 QGS. The length of the CDR3 is 18 residues. The V end was cut by 0 bases, the J end by 0 bases, with 17 bases between. The CDR3 coding sequence is TGTGCTCTTGGGGAACTACACCTACGGGGACTGTACACCGATAAACTCATCTTT. It encodes CALGELHLRGLYTDKLIF.

A note on this clone: A read error may explain this, as a much larger clone is one base away. V usage is TRDV2 and J usage is TRDJ1; D possibly matches TRDD1 or TRDD3 (5 bases each). Germline CDR1 and CDR2: GEAIGNYY and EKD. Trimming took off 5 bases at V and 2 bases at J, with 26 bases between the two ends. This CDR3 has 18 residues. CDR3 amino acids: CACGGNRGPRRGTDKLIF. DNA for the CDR3: TGTGCCTGTGGCGGGAATAGGGGACCCCGGAGGGGGACCGATAAACTCATCTTT.

This clone is classed as medium-sized. This sequence joins TRDV2 and TRDJ2; D not resolved. With 0 bases removed from V and 3 bases from J, the gap between germline ends came to 7 bases. The CDR3 runs to 14 residues. Germline V gives CDR1 GEAIGNYY, CDR2 EKD. CDR3 loop: CACDTEALTAQLFF. CDR3 sequence (DNA): TGTGCCTGTGACACCGAAGCTCTGACAGCACAACTCTTCTTT.

The chain employs TRDV2 and TRDJ1; TRDD2 is a possible D gene (5 bases). The CDR3 has 20 amino acids. V was shortened by 5 bases and J by 6 bases, with 36 bases between the two germline ends. Per the germline V gene, CDR1 is GEAIGNYY and CDR2 is EKD. DNA for the CDR3: TGTGCCTGTGCAATGTCCCACACCTACTTGGAGATCCAAGCAATGAATAAACTCATCTTT. This sequence encodes CACAMSHTYLEIQAMNKLIF.

The chain recombines TRDV3 with TRDJ1; no clear D. With 0 bases removed from V and 0 bases from J, the gap between germline ends came to 11 bases. The CDR3 is made up of 14 amino acids. Per germline, CDR1 TVYSNPD and CDR2 GDNSRS (reference sequence). The CDR3 reads CAFSSLVYTDKLIF. DNA of the CDR3: TGTGCCTTTAGTTCGCTCGTGTACACCGATAAACTCATCTTT.

Details on this clone: The junction departs from the called germline gene at one end, perhaps through a read error. The chain joins TRDV1 to TRDJ1, with D possibly matching TRDD3 (6 bases). The CDR3 is made up of 19 amino acids. Germline loops: CDR1 TSWWSYY, CDR2 QGS. The CDR3 bases are TGTGCTATTGGGTCCAAGTGGCTCCCTGCGATACGCGACACCGATAAACTCATCTTT. The encoded protein is CAIGSKWLPAIRDTDKLIF.

This clone was picked up a small number of times. This chain joins TRDV1 and TRDJ1, with D possibly matching TRDD3 (10 bases). CDR3 length: 22 amino acids. Trimming left V 0 bases short and J 0 bases short, with 29 bases between. The germline CDR1 and CDR2 sequences are TSWWSYY and QGS. Written as DNA, the CDR3 is TGTGCTCTTGGGGAACTGGGCCTTCCTACCCACTGGGGGATGGGGGACACCGATAAACTCATCTTT. It encodes CALGELGLPTHWGMGDTDKLIF.

The CDR3 DNA follows: TGTGCTCTTGGGGAACCCCCCCTCCACTGGGGGATACGGGGGGCCGATAAACTCATCTTT. It yields the protein CALGEPPLHWGIRGADKLIF. This rearrangement joins TRDV1 to TRDJ1, with 13 bases lining up with TRDD3. With V trimmed by 1 base and J by 3 bases, 14 bases remained unmatched. The CDR3 sequence is 20 residues long. Germline V gene lookup returns CDR1 TSWWSYY and CDR2 QGS.

The CDR3 DNA follows: TGTGCCTTTATTTATGGGGGATACGACCCCTTGCTCACCGATAAACTCATCTTT. Protein product: CAFIYGGYDPLLTDKLIF. The J gene is TRDJ1, the V gene TRDV3; 11 bases are a match to TRDD3. From germline, CDR1 is TVYSNPD and CDR2 GDNSRS (reference sequence). The CDR3 loop spans 18 amino acids. Trimming took 1 base from V and 1 from J; bases not matched to a gene: 14.

With respect to this clone: A read error may explain this, as a much larger clone is one base away. V usage is TRDV2 and J usage is TRDJ2; TRDD3 matches 9 bases. With V trimmed by 0 bases and J by 4 bases, 11 bases remained unmatched. The CDR3 runs to 18 residues. The germline V gene encodes CDR1 GEAIGNYY and CDR2 EKD. The CDR3 sequence is CACDTPYWGKAWTAQLFF. The CDR3, as DNA: TGTGCCTGTGACACCCCGTACTGGGGGAAAGCTTGGACAGCACAACTCTTCTTT.

This clone is termed medium-sized. The chain has TRDV1 and TRDJ2, with a possible D match to TRDD3 (6 bases). Trimming stripped 0 bases from V and 0 bases from J, with 23 bases between. Germline values: CDR1 TSWWSYY, CDR2 QGS. The length of the CDR3 is 21 residues. CDR3 sequence reads: CALGELSLLGPLRPLTAQLFF. The DNA for the CDR3 is TGTGCTCTTGGGGAACTATCCCTACTGGGACCCTTGAGGCCTTTGACAGCACAACTCTTCTTT.

V usage is TRAV29/DV5 and J usage is TRDJ1; TRDD3 matches at 12 bases. Trimming removed 0 bases from V and 0 bases from J; junction bases left unmatched: 18. The CDR3 is made up of 21 amino acids. Germline CDR1 is NSMFDY and CDR2 is ISSIKDK. The chain's CDR3 is CAASAPAVLGDTPEYTDKLIF. DNA for the CDR3: TGTGCAGCAAGCGCGCCGGCCGTACTGGGGGATACCCCCGAATACACCGATAAACTCATCTTT.

The J gene is TRDJ2, the V gene TRDV1; 8 positions agree with TRDD3. Trimming cost V 4 bases and J 13 bases; bases outside gene matches: 26. Germline values: CDR1 TSWWSYY, CDR2 QGS. The CDR3 contains 19 residues. In DNA form, the CDR3 reads TGTGCTCTTGGGGGATCCTTCCCGAATAACTGGGGGCCTCGATCCGCACTCTTCTTT. It codes for CALGGSFPNNWGPRSALFF.

This clone was seen only a few times. This sequence joins TRDV3 and TRDJ1, with 7 bases aligning to TRDD3. Trimming removed 2 bases from V and 0 bases from J; junction bases left unmatched: 30. CDR1 and CDR2 from the germline V gene are TVYSNPD and GDNSRS (reference sequence). The CDR3 sequence is 22 residues long. The CDR3 reads CAFREPPLFPGGPLTYTDKLIF. As DNA, the CDR3 is TGTGCCTTTCGCGAGCCCCCCCTCTTCCCTGGGGGCCCTCTAACGTACACCGATAAACTCATCTTT.

This clone was seen a few times. The genes are TRDV1 and TRDJ1; 9 nucleotides align to TRDD3. Trimming removed 0 bases from V and 0 bases from J; junction bases left unmatched: 20. The CDR3 totals 22 residues. Per germline, CDR1 TSWWSYY and CDR2 QGS. In nucleotides, the CDR3 is TGTGCTCTTGGGGAACTAGAGCCCCTACGAGGCACTGGGGGACCGTACACCGATAAACTCATCTTT. Amino acids: CALGELEPLRGTGGPYTDKLIF.

In its sample, this clone was seen a few times. This chain links TRDV1 with TRDJ1; a possible D gene is TRDD3 (6 bases). Trimming pared 8 bases from V and 0 bases from J, leaving 19 bases between. The CDR3 runs 16 residues. The V gene's germline CDR1 is TSWWSYY and CDR2 QGS. In DNA form, the CDR3 reads TGTGCTCTTAAGATGATATTCGGGGATTACACCGATAAACTCATCTTT. Its protein is CALKMIFGDYTDKLIF.